This TCR beta chain was profiled in a study of cytomegalovirus exposure and HLA in healthy donors. General study results and limits: Some highly shared sequence variants likely arose as a pipeline artifact.

The sample holds a few counts of this clone. Its cognate antigen is unknown. The PCR used 60 Vbeta and 13 Jbeta primers. Sequenced by immunoSEQ multiplex PCR; TCRdb stores in-frame clones only, minus some. The table includes about 160,000 clones, 75% to 80% detected once. This TCR was recovered from a woman aged 50 to 65 in good health and CMV-seropositive. Sequenced material: PBMCs.

The CDR3 protein is CASSIGTVPRAFF. The DNA of the CDR3 is TGTGCCAGTAGTATAGGGACAGTCCCGAGAGCTTTCTTT. The V call is TRBV19, the J call TRBJ1-1; a possible D gene is TRBD1 (6 bases). The CDR3 has 13 residues. From germline, CDR1 is LNHDA and CDR2 SQIVND (reference sequence). V dropped 1 base and J dropped 10 bases, with 13 bases sitting between them.